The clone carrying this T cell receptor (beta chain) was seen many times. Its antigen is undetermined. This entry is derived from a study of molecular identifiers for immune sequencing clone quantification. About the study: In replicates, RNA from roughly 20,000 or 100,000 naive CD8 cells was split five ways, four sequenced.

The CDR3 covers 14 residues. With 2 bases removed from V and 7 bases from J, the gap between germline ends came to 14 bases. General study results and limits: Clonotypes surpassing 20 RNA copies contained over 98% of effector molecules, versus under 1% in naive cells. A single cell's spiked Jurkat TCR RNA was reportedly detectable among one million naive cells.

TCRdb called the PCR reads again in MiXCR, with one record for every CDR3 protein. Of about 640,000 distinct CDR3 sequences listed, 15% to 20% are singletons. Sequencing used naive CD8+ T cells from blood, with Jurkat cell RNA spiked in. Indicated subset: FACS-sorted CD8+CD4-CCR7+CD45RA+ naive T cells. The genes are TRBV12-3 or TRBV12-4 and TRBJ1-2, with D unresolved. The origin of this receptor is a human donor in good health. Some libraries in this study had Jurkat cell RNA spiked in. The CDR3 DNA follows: TGTGCCAGCAGTTTATCTCTGTCATTGGGTGGCTACACCTTC. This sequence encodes CASSLSLSLGGYTF.